The TCR beta chain described here comes from a study of regulatory T cells in long-lasting Graves disease. Whole-study results and caveats: Persistent disease showed a preference for TRBV28, TRBJ1-2 and TRBJ2-5. Between persistent patients, 2,500 to 3,500 public clonotypes were shared, exceeding the roughly 920 shared between new patients. Persistent Graves' patients possessed reduced TCR diversity relative to recently diagnosed ones.

Arm-PCR of CDR3 regions and iRepertoire HTBI primers were the basis on which TCR beta libraries were built. TCRdb re-analysed the multiplex PCR reads in MiXCR, keeping a single row per CDR3 protein. The table records about 200,000 distinct CDR3 sequences, roughly 18% of them present only once. To note about this clonotype: Its antigen is unknown.

The length of the CDR3 is 15 residues. With 1 base clipped from V and 3 bases from J, the junction kept 6 bases outside the gene matches. From germline, CDR1 is SGHAT and CDR2 FQNNGV. Time point: newly diagnosed GD, antithyroid drugs for less than 3 months. Preparation of the TCR library used RNA extracted from PBMCs. These same data were also listed under a study on T cells in Graves' hyperthyroidism and ophthalmopathy. That work contributes: Among the patients, aged 18 to 65, hyperthyroidism was newly diagnosed and had lasted under 2 months.

Sequencing was performed on peripheral blood mononuclear cells (PBMCs), taken at new diagnosis, from a patient treated with antithyroid drugs. The chain combines TRBV11-2 with TRBJ2-7, with 7 nucleotides matching TRBD1. The TCR comes from a woman aged 25 to 39 with Graves disease. The CDR3 DNA is TGTGCCAGCAGCTTAGGGACAGGCCCTCTCTACGAGCAGTACTTC. Its protein product is CASSLGTGPLYEQYF.